This TCR beta chain originates from a study of regulatory T cells in long-lasting Graves disease. Trimming took off 6 bases at V and 7 bases at J, with 13 bases between the two ends. Germline CDR1 reads SGHTA; CDR2 reads FQGTGA. This CDR3 has 13 amino acids. The authors built TCR beta libraries using iRepertoire HTBI primers and Arm-PCR of CDR3 regions. One entry per CDR3 protein, called by TCRdb with MiXCR from the multiplex PCR reads. The data hold hundreds of thousands of distinct CDR3 sequences, with roughly 15% observed a single time. Time point: newly diagnosed GD, antithyroid drugs for less than 3 months. The TCR library was made from RNA that had been extracted from PBMCs in TRIzol. In addition, the sample was reused for a study of T cells in Graves' hyperthyroidism and ophthalmopathy. That report adds: HTBI primers drove first-round RT-PCR of the TCR CDR3.

Sequencing used peripheral blood mononuclear cells (PBMCs), obtained at new diagnosis, from a patient treated with antithyroid drugs. This sequence joins TRBV7-3 and TRBJ2-1, with D uncertain. The receptor was isolated from a man aged 18 to 30 with Graves disease. CDR3 protein: CASSQAGENEQFF. CDR3 DNA: TGTGCCAGCAGTCAAGCCGGTGAGAATGAGCAGTTCTTC.